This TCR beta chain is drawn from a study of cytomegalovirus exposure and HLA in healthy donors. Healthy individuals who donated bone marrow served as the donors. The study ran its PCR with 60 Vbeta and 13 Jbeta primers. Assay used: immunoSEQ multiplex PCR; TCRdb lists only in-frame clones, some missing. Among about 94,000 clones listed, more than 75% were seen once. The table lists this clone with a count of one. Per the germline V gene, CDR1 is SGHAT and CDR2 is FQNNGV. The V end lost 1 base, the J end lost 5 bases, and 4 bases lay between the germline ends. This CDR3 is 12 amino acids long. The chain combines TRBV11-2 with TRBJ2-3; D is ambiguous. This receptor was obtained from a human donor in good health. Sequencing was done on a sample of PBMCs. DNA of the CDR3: TGTGCCAGCAGCTTAGTGCGAGATACGCAGTATTTT. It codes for CASSLVRDTQYF.